These T cell receptor beta chains were read from a single sample in a study of blood T cell repertoires in COVID-19. Sequencing used immunoSEQ multiplex PCR; TCRdb keeps in-frame clones, though not all of them. The sample lists about 120,000 clones, approximately 87% occurring once. Sequenced material: peripheral blood. Source of these receptors: a man aged 25-40 years with acute or convalescent COVID-19. Both conserved end residues are part of each CDR3. D genes are given only for firm matches. Not every row has a clone size; where given, it reads once, few, many or a size class.

TGTGCCAGCTCACCCCGACAGGAGGATGGCTACACCTTC	CASSPRQEDGYTF	TRBJ1-2	NA	NA	TRBV18
TGCGCCAGCAGCCAAGATAAGGGTAGGCAGGGACATAATGAAAAACTGTTTTTT	CASSQDKGRQGHNEKLFF	TRBJ1-4	NA	NA	TRBV4-1
TGTGCCAGCAGCTTTCCTTTGGGGGGGGCTAACAATCAGCCCCAGCATTTT	CASSFPLGGANNQPQHF	TRBJ1-5	NA	NA	TRBV5-8
TGCGCCAGCAGCCCACTCCCGGGGGGCACTGAAGCTTTCTTT	CASSPLPGGTEAFF	TRBJ1-1	NA	NA	TRBV5-1
TGTGCCAGCAGCTCATCACAGGGGGCGGGGACCCAGTACTTC	CASSSSQGAGTQYF	TRBJ2-5	NA	TRBD1	TRBV5-6
TGTGCCAGCAGCTGGCAGGGAGGCTACGAGCAGTACTTC	CASSWQGGYEQYF	TRBJ2-7	NA	NA	TRBV11-3
TGTGCCAGCAGCCAAAAGTTAGACAGACTTTATGGCTACACCTTC	CASSQKLDRLYGYTF	TRBJ1-2	NA	NA	TRBV16
TGTGCCTGGAGTCGGGGACAGAGAATCAATTCACCCCTCCACTTT	CAWSRGQRINSPLHF	TRBJ1-6	few	TRBD1	TRBV30
TGTGCCAGCAGTGCTGAGGCGGGGAACCGGGGGCAGTACTTC	CASSAEAGNRGQYF	TRBJ2-7	NA	NA	TRBV2
TGTGCCTGGAGTGCCGGTTTCGGGGAAGGCAATCAGCCCCAGCATTTT	CAWSAGFGEGNQPQHF	TRBJ1-5	NA	NA	TRBV30
TGTGCCAGCAGTGAGGGACTCTTTTACAATGAGCAGTTCTTC	CASSEGLFYNEQFF	TRBJ2-1	few	NA	TRBV2
TGCGCCAGCAGCTCGTGGACTAGCGGGGGTCTGACAGATACGCAGTATTTT	CASSSWTSGGLTDTQYF	TRBJ2-3	NA	TRBD2	TRBV5-1
TGTGCCAGCTCACCGCAGACAGGGAGTGAAAAACTGTTTTTT	CASSPQTGSEKLFF	TRBJ1-4	NA	TRBD1	TRBV18
TGCGCCAGCAGTGAGTTATTAGCGGGAGGGAGCTCCTCTGGCAATGAGCAGTTCTTC	CASSELLAGGSSSGNEQFF	TRBJ2-1	NA	TRBD2	TRBV10-2
TGTGCCAGCAGTGAGTACAGGGGATACTACAATGAGCAGTTCTTC	CASSEYRGYYNEQFF	TRBJ2-1	NA	TRBD1	TRBV2
TGCGCCAGCAGCTTAGCCGGGACAGAACAAGAGACCCAGTACTTC	CASSLAGTEQETQYF	TRBJ2-5	NA	TRBD1	TRBV5-1
TGTGCCAGCAGCTTGACCGGGACAGGGGCCGGTCGGGAAAAACTGTTTTTT	CASSLTGTGAGREKLFF	TRBJ1-4	NA	TRBD1	TRBV7-3
TGTGCCAGCAGCCTCCAAGCGGTAAGCTCCTACAATGAGCAGTTCTTC	CASSLQAVSSYNEQFF	TRBJ2-1	NA	NA	TRBV9
TGTGCCAACCTGGGACAGACGAATGGCTACACCTTC	CANLGQTNGYTF	TRBJ1-2	NA	TRBD1	TRBV2
TGTGCCAGCAGTTACTCTGGTCGAGCGGGGGCCCTTTTTACAGATACGCAGTATTTT	CASSYSGRAGALFTDTQYF	TRBJ2-3	NA	TRBD2	TRBV6-2/TRBV6-3
TGTGCCAGCAGCCCTGGTATTTCCGGGAGGGCCTATGGGGCCAACGTCCTGACTTTC	CASSPGISGRAYGANVLTF	TRBJ2-6	NA	TRBD2	TRBV7-9
TGTGCCAGCAGCAGTAGCGGGAGGGCTAGCACAGATACGCAGTATTTT	CASSSSGRASTDTQYF	TRBJ2-3	NA	TRBD2	TRBV7-9
TGTGCCAGCAGTTATTCGGAGGGGAGAGAGACCCAGTACTTC	CASSYSEGRETQYF	TRBJ2-5	few	NA	TRBV6-6
TGTGCCAGCAGTGACGCGACACGAAGCAATCAGCCCCAGCATTTT	CASSDATRSNQPQHF	TRBJ1-5	NA	NA	TRBV2
TGTGCCAGCAGCGTAGAAGGGGGTGGAAACACCATATATTTT	CASSVEGGGNTIYF	TRBJ1-3	NA	NA	TRBV9
TGTGCCAGCAGAGACACCAGCTCCTACAATGAGCAGTTCTTC	CASRDTSSYNEQFF	TRBJ2-1	NA	NA	TRBV6-5
TGTGCCAGCAGTGAAGTAGGTAGCGACAATGAGCAGTTCTTC	CASSEVGSDNEQFF	TRBJ2-1	once	NA	TRBV6-1
TGTGCCAGCAGTGGCCGACAGGCAGATACGCAGTATTTT	CASSGRQADTQYF	TRBJ2-3	NA	NA	TRBV2
TGCAGTGCTAGTGGGGTAGGGGCCCTTAATGAAAAACTGTTTTTT	CSASGVGALNEKLFF	TRBJ1-4	NA	NA	TRBV20-1
TGTGCCAGTAGTATGCAGGGATCCTCTGGAAACACCATATATTTT	CASSMQGSSGNTIYF	TRBJ1-3	once	NA	TRBV19
TGTGCCAGCAGCCTTTCCTCTCGGGACAGGGAATACGGAAACACCATATATTTT	CASSLSSRDREYGNTIYF	TRBJ1-3	NA	TRBD1	TRBV6-4
TGTGCCAGCAGTTACTCTGGCCCTAACTATGGCTACACCTTC	CASSYSGPNYGYTF	TRBJ1-2	NA	NA	TRBV6-5
TGTGCCAGCAGCGGGGGACAGCCCGTTAGAGGGGCCAACGTCCTGACTTTC	CASSGGQPVRGANVLTF	TRBJ2-6	NA	TRBD1	TRBV9
TGTGCCAGCAGGGTCTCACAGGGGAGCAACCTTCGACACGGAGAAGCTTTCTTT	CASRVSQGSNLRHGEAFF	TRBJ1-1	NA	TRBD1	TRBV2
TGTGCCAGCAGCTCCCAGGGGATGGACTCCGAGCAGTACTTC	CASSSQGMDSEQYF	TRBJ2-7	NA	NA	TRBV11-1
TGTGCCAGCAGTTTGGGGACAGGGGGATGGGGCTCCTATGGCTACACCTTC	CASSLGTGGWGSYGYTF	TRBJ1-2	NA	TRBD1	TRBV27
TGTGCCACCAGTGGGGACAGTCCTCGGGATGAGCAGTTCTTC	CATSGDSPRDEQFF	TRBJ2-1	NA	TRBD1	TRBV24-1
TGTGCCAGTAGTACTGGGCATTCAACAGATACGCAGTATTTT	CASSTGHSTDTQYF	TRBJ2-3	NA	NA	TRBV19
TGTGCCAGCAGTTGGACAGGGGGCGCCTATGGCTACACCTTC	CASSWTGGAYGYTF	TRBJ1-2	NA	TRBD1	TRBV27
TGTGCCAGCAGTTCGGGTGGCTCTGGAAACACCATATATTTT	CASSSGGSGNTIYF	TRBJ1-3	NA	NA	TRBV6-2/TRBV6-3
TGTGCCAGCAGCCCCGGCTGGACAGGGCCTGAAGCTTTCTTT	CASSPGWTGPEAFF	TRBJ1-1	NA	TRBD1	TRBV9
TGTGCCAGCAGTTTAGAAGGGGGTCTCAGACACGAGCAGTACTTC	CASSLEGGLRHEQYF	TRBJ2-7	NA	NA	TRBV27
TGTGCCAGCAGCTTAGTCCCCCGGGGAACCGGGGAGCTGTTTTTT	CASSLVPRGTGELFF	TRBJ2-2	NA	NA	TRBV7-2
TGTGCCAGCAGTCTGGACAGGAACACTGAAGCTTTCTTT	CASSLDRNTEAFF	TRBJ1-1	NA	NA	TRBV7-3
TGCAGCACCAGAGACAGGGGGGGTGGCTACACCTTC	CSTRDRGGGYTF	TRBJ1-2	few	TRBD1	TRBV29-1